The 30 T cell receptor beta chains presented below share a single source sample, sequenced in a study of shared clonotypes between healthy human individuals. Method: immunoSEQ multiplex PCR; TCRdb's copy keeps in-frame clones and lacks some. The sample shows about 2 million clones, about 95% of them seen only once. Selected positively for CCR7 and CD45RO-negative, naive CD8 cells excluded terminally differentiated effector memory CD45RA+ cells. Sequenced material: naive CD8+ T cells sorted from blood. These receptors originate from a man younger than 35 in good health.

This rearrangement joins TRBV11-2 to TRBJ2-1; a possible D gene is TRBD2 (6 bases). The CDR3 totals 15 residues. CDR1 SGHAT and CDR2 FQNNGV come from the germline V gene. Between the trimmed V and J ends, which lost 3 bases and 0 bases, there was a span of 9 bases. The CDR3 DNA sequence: TGTGCCAGCAGCTTGAGGGACTTCTCCTACAATGAGCAGTTCTTC. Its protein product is CASSLRDFSYNEQFF.

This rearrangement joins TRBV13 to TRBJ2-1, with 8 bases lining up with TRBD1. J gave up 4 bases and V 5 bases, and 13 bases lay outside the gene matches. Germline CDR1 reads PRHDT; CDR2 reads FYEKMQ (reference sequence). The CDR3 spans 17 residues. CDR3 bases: TGTGCCAGCAGCCCGAGGATCCAGGGACAGGATTACAATGAGCAGTTCTTC. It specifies CASSPRIQGQDYNEQFF.

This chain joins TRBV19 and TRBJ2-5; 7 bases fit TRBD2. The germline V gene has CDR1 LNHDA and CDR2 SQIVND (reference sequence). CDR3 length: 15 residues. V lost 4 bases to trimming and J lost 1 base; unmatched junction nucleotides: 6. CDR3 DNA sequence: TGTGCCAGTAGTAGGCTAGCGGTTACCCAAGAGACCCAGTACTTC. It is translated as CASSRLAVTQETQYF.

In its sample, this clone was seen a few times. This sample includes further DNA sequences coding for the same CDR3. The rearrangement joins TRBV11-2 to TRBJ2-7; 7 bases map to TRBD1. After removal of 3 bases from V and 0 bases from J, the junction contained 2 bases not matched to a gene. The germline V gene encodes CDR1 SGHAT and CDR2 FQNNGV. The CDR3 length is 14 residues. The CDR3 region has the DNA TGTGCCAGCAGCTTGGCAGGGGGCTCCTACGAGCAGTACTTC. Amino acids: CASSLAGGSYEQYF. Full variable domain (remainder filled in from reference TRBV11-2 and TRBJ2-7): EAGVAQSPRYKIIEKRQSVAFWCNPISGHATLYWYQQILGQGPKLLIQFQNNGVVDDSQLPKDRFSAERLKGVDSTLKIQPAKLEDSAVYLCASSLAGGSYEQYFGPGTRLTVT.

The CDR3 sequence is CASSLVGEPTDTQYF. The DNA of the CDR3 is TGTGCCAGCAGCTTGGTCGGGGAGCCCACAGATACGCAGTATTTT. This sequence joins TRBV7-9 and TRBJ2-3, with D possibly TRBD2 on 5 matching bases. The CDR3 has 15 amino acids. V was cut by 3 bases and J by 2 bases, with 12 bases left in between. Germline assignment: CDR1 SEHNR and CDR2 FQNEAQ (reference sequence).

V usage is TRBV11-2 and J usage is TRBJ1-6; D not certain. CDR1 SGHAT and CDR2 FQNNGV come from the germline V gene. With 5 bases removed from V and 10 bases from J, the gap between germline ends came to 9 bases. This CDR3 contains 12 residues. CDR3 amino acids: CASSTMGSPLHF. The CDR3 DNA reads TGTGCCAGCAGCACAATGGGGTCACCCCTCCACTTT.

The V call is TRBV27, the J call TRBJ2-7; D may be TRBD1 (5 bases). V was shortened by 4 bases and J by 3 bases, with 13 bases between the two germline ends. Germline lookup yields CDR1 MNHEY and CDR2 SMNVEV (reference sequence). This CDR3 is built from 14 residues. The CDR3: CASSSYRQRYEQYF. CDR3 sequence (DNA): TGTGCCAGCAGTTCCTATAGACAGCGCTACGAGCAGTACTTC.

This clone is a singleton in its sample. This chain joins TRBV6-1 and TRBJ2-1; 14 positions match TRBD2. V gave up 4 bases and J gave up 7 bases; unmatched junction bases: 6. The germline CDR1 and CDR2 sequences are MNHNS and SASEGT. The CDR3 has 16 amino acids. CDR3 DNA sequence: TGTGCCAGCAGTGCTAGACTAGCGGGGGGGAGAAATGAGCAGTTCTTC. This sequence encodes CASSARLAGGRNEQFF.

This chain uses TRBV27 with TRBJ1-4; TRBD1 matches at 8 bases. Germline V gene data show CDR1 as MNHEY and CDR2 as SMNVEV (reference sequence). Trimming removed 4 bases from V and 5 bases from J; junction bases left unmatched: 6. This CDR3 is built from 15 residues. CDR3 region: CASSWTGFGNEKLFF. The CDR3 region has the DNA TGTGCCAGCAGTTGGACAGGGTTTGGGAATGAAAAACTGTTTTTT.

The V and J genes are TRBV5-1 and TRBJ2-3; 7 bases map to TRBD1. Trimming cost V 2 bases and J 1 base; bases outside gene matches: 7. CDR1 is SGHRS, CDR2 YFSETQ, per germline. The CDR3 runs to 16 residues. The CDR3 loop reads CASSFKGAPGTDTQYF. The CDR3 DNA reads TGCGCCAGCAGCTTTAAGGGGGCCCCCGGCACAGATACGCAGTATTTT.

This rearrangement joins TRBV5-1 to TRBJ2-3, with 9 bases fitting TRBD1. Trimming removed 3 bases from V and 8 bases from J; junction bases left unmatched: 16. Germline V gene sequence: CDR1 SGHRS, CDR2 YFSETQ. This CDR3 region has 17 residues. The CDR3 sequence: CASSSQGARDAKPTQYF. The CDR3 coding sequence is TGCGCCAGCAGCTCACAGGGGGCGAGGGACGCTAAGCCTACGCAGTATTTT.

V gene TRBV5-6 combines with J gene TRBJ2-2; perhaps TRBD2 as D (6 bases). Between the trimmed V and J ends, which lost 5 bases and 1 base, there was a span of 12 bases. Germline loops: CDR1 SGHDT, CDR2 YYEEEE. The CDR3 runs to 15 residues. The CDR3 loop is CASSYAGGNTGELFF. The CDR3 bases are TGTGCCAGCAGTTACGCCGGGGGGAACACCGGGGAGCTGTTTTTT.

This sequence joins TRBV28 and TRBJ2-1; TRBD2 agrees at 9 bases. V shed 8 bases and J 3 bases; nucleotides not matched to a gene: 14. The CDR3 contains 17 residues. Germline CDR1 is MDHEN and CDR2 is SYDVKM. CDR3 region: CASAVVAGEDYYNEQFF. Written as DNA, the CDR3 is TGTGCCAGCGCCGTGGTAGCGGGGGAAGATTACTACAATGAGCAGTTCTTC. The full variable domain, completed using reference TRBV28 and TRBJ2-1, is DVKVTQSSRYLVKRTGEKVFLECVQDMDHENMFWYRQDPGLGLRLIYFSYDVKMKEKGDIPEGYSVSREKKERFSLILESASTNQTSMYLCASAVVAGEDYYNEQFFGPGTRLTVL.

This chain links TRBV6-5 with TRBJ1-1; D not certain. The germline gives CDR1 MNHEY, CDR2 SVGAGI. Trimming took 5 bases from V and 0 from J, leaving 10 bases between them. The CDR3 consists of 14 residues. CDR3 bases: TGTGCCAGCAGTCCAAACCCCATGAACACTGAAGCTTTCTTT. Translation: CASSPNPMNTEAFF.

DNA for the CDR3: TGTGCCAGCAGCTTGGGCAGGGCAGAGACCCAGTACTTC. It is translated as CASSLGRAETQYF. The chain employs TRBV5-4 and TRBJ2-5; a weak D match, TRBD1 (5 bases). From germline, CDR1 is SGHNT and CDR2 YYREEE (reference sequence). V was shortened by 0 bases and J by 4 bases, with 7 bases between the two germline ends. The length of the CDR3 is 13 residues. The variable domain in full, completed from reference TRBV5-4 and TRBJ2-5, reads ETGVTQSPTHLIKTRGQQVTLRCSSQSGHNTVSWYQQALGQGPQFIFQYYREEENGRGNFPPRFSGLQFPNYSSELNVNALELDDSALYLCASSLGRAETQYFGPGTRLLVL.

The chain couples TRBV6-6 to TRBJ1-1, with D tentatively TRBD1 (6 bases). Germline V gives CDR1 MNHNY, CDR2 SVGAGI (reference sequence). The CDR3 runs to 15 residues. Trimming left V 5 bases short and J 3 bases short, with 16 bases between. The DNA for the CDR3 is TGTGCCAGCAGTGTCTGGGCAGGGGAGGACACTGAAGCTTTCTTT. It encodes CASSVWAGEDTEAFF.

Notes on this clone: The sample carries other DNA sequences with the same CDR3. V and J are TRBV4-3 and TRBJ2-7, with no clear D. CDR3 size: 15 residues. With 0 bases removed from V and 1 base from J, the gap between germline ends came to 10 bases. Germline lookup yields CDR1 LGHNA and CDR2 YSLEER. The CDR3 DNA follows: TGCGCCAGCAGCCAAGATCGTTCCCCGTCCTACGAGCAGTACTTC. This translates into CASSQDRSPSYEQYF.

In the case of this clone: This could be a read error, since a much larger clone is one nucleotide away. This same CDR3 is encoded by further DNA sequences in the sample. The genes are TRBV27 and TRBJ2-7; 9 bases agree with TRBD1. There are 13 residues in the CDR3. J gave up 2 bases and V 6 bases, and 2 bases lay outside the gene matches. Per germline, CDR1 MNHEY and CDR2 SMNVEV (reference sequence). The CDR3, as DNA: TGTGCCAGCAGCTGGACAGGGGCCTACGAGCAGTACTTC. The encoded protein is CASSWTGAYEQYF.

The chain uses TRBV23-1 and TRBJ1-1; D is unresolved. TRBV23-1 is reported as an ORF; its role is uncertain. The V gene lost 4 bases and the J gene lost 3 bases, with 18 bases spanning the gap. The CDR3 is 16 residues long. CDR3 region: CASSPSSRHWDTEAFF. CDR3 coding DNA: TGCGCCAGCAGTCCTTCCTCCAGGCACTGGGACACTGAAGCTTTCTTT.

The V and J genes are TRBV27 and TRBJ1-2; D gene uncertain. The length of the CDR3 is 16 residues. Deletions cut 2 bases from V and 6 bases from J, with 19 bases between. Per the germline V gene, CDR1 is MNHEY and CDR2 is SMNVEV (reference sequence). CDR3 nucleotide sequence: TGTGCCAGCAGTTTAGAAATTCCGTTCCGTTCCGATGGCTACACCTTC. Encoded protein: CASSLEIPFRSDGYTF.

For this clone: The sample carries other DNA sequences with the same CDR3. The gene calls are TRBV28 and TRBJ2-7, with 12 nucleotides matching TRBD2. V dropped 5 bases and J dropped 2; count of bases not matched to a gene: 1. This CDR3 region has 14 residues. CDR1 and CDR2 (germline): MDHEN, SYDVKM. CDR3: CASSLAGGPYEQYF. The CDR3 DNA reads TGTGCCAGCAGTCTAGCGGGAGGGCCCTACGAGCAGTACTTC.

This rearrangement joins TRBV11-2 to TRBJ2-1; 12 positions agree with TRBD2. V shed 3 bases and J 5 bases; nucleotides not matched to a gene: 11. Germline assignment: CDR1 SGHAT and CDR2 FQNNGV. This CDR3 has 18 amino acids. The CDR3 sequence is CASSFGTSGRQPNNEQFF. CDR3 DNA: TGTGCCAGCAGCTTCGGGACTAGCGGGCGACAGCCCAACAATGAGCAGTTCTTC.

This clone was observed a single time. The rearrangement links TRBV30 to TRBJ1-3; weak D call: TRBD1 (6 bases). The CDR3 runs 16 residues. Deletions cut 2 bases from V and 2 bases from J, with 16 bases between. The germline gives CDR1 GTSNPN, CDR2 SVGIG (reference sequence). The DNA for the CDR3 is TGTGCCTGGAGTACCCCAGGGGAAGGGACTGGAAACACCATATATTTT. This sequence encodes CAWSTPGEGTGNTIYF. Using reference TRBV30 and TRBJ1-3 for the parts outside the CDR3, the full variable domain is SQTIHQWPATLVQPVGSPLSLECTVEGTSNPNLYWYRQAAGRGLQLLFYSVGIGQISSEVPQNLSASRPQDRQFILSSKKLLLSDSGFYLCAWSTPGEGTGNTIYFGEGSWLTVV.

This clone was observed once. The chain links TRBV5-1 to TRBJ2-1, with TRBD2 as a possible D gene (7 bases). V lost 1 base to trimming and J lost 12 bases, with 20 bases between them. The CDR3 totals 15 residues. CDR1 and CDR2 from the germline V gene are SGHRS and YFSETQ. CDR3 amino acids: CASSLLPGGHQGQFF. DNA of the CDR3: TGCGCCAGCAGCTTGCTCCCGGGGGGCCACCAGGGGCAGTTCTTC.

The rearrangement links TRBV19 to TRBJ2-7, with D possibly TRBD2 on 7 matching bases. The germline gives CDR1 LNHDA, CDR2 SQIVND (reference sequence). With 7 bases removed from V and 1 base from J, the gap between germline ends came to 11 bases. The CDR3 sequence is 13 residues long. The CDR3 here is CASTGGQSYEQYF. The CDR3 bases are TGTGCCAGTACCGGGGGGCAATCCTACGAGCAGTACTTC.

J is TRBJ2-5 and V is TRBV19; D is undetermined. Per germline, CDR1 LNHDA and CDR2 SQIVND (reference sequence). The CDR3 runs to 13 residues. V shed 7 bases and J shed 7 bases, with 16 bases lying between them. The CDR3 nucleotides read TGTGCCAGTACTCCGAGTGCTCCGGGGACCCAGTACTTC. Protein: CASTPSAPGTQYF.

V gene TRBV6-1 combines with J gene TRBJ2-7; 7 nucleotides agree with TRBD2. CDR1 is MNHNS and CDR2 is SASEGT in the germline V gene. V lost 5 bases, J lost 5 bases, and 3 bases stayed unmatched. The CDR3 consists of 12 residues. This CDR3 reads CASSPTSNEQYF. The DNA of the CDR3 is TGTGCCAGCAGTCCGACTAGCAACGAGCAGTACTTC.

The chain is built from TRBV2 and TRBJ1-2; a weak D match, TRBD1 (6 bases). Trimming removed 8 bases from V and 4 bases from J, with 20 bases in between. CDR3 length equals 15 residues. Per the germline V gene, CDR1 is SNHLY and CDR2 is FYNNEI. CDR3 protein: CASSRGAGSSYGYTF. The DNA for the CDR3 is TGTGCCAGCTCCCGGGGGGCAGGGAGTAGCTATGGCTACACCTTC.

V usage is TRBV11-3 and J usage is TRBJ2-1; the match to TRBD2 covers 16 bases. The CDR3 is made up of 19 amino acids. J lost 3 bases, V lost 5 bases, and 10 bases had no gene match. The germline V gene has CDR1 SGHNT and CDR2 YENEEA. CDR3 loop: CASSPRPGTSGGDYNEQFF. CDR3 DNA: TGTGCCAGCAGCCCCCGTCCCGGGACTAGCGGGGGGGACTACAATGAGCAGTTCTTC.

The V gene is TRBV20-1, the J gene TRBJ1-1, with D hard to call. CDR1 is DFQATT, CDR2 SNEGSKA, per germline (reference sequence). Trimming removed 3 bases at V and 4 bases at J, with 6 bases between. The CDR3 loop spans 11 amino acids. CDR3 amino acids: CSASQSTEAFF. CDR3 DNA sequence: TGCAGTGCTAGCCAGAGCACTGAAGCTTTCTTT.